This TCR beta chain was documented in a study of T cell repertoires in cytomegalovirus infection. Using its own MiXCR run on the reads, TCRdb lists one record per CDR3 protein. Among roughly 340,000 distinct CDR3 sequences listed, 25% to 30% were seen once. In its sample, this clonotype was seen a few times. Its target is unknown. Study results and limitations: The ex vivo response was dominated by HLA-C-restricted CMV-specific TCR beta clonotypes.

V gave up 4 bases and J gave up 9 bases, with 10 bases separating them. There are 12 residues in the CDR3. The TCR sequence derives from a human donor in good health (CMV status not recorded). Some clones in this sample may be carry-over from other donors' samples. The sample consisted of cultured PBMCs, taken from culture after CMV antigen stimulation. The rearrangement links TRBV12-3 or TRBV12-4 to TRBJ2-1; D is uncertain. The CDR3 DNA is TGTGCCAGCAGTTCGACATGGGGTGAGCAGTTCTTC. Its translation: CASSSTWGEQFF.